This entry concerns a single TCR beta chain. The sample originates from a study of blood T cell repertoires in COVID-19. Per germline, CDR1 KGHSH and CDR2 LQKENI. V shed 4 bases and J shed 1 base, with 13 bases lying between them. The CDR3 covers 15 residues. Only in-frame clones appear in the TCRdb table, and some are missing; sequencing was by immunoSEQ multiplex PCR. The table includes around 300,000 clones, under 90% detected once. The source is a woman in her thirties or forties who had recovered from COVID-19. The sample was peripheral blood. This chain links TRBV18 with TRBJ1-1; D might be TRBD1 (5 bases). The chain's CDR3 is CASSLNDGGNTEAFF. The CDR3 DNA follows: TGTGCCAGCTCACTTAACGACGGGGGGAACACTGAAGCTTTCTTT.